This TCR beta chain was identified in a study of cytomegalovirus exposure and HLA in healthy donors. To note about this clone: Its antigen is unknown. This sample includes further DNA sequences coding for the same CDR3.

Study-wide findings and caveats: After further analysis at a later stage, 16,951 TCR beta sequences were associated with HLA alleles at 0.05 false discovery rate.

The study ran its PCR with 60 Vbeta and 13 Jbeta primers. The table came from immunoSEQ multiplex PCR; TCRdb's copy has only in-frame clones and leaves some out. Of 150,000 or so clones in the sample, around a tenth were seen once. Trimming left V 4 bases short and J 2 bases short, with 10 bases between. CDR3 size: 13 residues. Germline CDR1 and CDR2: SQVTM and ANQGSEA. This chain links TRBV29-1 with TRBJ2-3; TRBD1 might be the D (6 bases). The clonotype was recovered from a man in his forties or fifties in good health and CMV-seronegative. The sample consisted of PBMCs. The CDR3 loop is CSVARGNTDTQYF. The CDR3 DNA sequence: TGCAGCGTTGCGAGGGGGAACACAGATACGCAGTATTTT.